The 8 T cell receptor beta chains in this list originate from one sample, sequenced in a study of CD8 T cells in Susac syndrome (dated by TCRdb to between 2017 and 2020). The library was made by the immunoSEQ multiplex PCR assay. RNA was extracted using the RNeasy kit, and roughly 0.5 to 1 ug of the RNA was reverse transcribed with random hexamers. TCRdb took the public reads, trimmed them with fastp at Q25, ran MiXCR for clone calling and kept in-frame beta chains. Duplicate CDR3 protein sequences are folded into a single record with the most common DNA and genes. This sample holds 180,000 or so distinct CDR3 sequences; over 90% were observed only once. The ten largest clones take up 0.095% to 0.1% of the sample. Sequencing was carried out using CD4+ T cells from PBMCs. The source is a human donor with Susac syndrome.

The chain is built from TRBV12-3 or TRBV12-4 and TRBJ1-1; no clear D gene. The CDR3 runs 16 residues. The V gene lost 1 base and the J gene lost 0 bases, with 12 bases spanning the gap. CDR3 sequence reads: CASSLGSRRMNTEAFF. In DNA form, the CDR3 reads TGTGCCAGCAGTTTAGGATCGCGGCGAATGAACACTGAAGCTTTCTTT.

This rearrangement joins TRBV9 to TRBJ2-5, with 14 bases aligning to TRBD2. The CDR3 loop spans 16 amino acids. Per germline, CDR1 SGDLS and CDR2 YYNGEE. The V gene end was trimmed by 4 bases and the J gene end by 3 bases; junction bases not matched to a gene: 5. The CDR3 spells CASSPRLAGGKETQYF. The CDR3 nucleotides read TGTGCCAGCAGCCCAAGACTAGCGGGGGGGAAAGAGACCCAGTACTTC.

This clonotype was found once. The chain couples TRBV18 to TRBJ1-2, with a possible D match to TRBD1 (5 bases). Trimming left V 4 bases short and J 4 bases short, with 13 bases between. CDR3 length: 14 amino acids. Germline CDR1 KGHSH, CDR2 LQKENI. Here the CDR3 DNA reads TGTGCCAGCTCACTTACCGACAGACCCTATGGCTACACCTTC. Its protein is CASSLTDRPYGYTF.

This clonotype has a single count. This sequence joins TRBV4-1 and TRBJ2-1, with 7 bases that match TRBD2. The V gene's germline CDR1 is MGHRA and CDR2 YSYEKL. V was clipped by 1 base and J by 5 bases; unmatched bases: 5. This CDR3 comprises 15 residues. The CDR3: CASSQVLAVDNEQFF. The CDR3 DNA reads TGCGCCAGCAGCCAAGTGCTAGCGGTTGACAATGAGCAGTTCTTC.

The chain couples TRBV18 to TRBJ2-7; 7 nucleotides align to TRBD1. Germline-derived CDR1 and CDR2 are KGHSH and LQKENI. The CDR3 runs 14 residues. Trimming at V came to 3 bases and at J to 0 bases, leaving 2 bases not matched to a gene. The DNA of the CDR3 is TGTGCCAGCTCACCGACAGGGCTCTCCTACGAGCAGTACTTC. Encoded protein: CASSPTGLSYEQYF.

In DNA form, the CDR3 reads TGTGCCAGCTCACCAAGGGGAGCTACCCCCTACGAGCAGTACTTC. Its translation: CASSPRGATPYEQYF. V gene TRBV18 combines with J gene TRBJ2-7; D may correspond to TRBD1 or TRBD2 (5 bases each). The CDR3 is 15 amino acids. The germline V and J ends were trimmed by 2 bases and 2 bases, with 13 bases remaining between them. Per germline, CDR1 KGHSH and CDR2 LQKENI.

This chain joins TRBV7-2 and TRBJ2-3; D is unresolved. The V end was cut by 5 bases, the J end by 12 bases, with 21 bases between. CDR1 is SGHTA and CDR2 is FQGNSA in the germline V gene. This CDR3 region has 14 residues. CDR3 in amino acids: CASSPELGRLSQYF. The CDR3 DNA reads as TGTGCCAGCAGCCCCGAACTCGGACGTCTTTCTCAGTATTTT.

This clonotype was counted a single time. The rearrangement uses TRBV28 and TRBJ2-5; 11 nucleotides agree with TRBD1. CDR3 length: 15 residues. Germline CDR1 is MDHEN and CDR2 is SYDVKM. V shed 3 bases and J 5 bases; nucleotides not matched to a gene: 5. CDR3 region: CASSLGTGGFETQYF. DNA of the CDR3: TGTGCCAGCAGTTTGGGGACAGGGGGTTTCGAGACCCAGTACTTC.